This is a list of T cell receptor beta chains from one sample in a study of blood T cell repertoires in COVID-19. Assay used: immunoSEQ multiplex PCR; TCRdb lists only in-frame clones, some missing. The repertoire holds about 170,000 clones, 85% seen once, with 3% to 3.5% in the top ten. Material for sequencing was peripheral blood. These TCRs come from a human donor with acute or convalescent COVID-19. The donor label of this sample is uncertain. The CDR3 runs from the conserved cysteine through the conserved F or W. Each record gives: clone size, D gene, J gene, V gene, CDR3 protein, CDR3 DNA. D genes are given only for firm matches. Size is omitted from some rows. Given values are once, few, many or a class for expanded clones.

-,TRBD1,TRBJ2-4,TRBV7-6,CASSPRPTGENIQYF,TGTGCCAGCAGCCCCCGACCTACAGGGGAAAACATTCAGTACTTC
-,-,TRBJ1-5,TRBV30,CAWSWQGNQPQHF,TGTGCCTGGAGTTGGCAGGGAAATCAGCCCCAGCATTTT
-,TRBD1,TRBJ2-1,TRBV3-1/TRBV3-2,CASSQAGQGRNEQFF,TGTGCCAGCAGCCAGGCTGGACAGGGTAGGAATGAGCAGTTCTTC
-,-,TRBJ1-5,TRBV28,CASSFGRRGSNQPQHF,TGTGCCAGCAGTTTTGGACGTAGGGGAAGCAATCAGCCCCAGCATTTT
once,-,TRBJ1-2,TRBV2,CASSETLAGRTGGYTF,TGTGCCAGCAGTGAAACCTTGGCAGGACGGACGGGAGGCTACACCTTC
-,TRBD1,TRBJ1-4,TRBV6-6,CASSVHRGTNEKLFF,TGTGCCAGCAGTGTTCACAGGGGAACTAATGAAAAACTGTTTTTT
-,-,TRBJ1-6,TRBV4-2,CASSQDLAGGPVMPPLHF,TGTGCCAGCAGCCAAGATTTGGCGGGGGGACCTGTTATGCCACCCCTCCACTTT
medium-sized,TRBD2,TRBJ2-3,TRBV4-3,CASSQAGTSGGTGTDTQYF,TGCGCCAGCAGCCAAGCCGGGACTAGCGGGGGCACGGGGACAGATACGCAGTATTTT
-,TRBD1,TRBJ1-5,TRBV18,CASSHWGQGGNQPQHF,TGTGCCAGCTCCCACTGGGGACAGGGGGGCAATCAGCCCCAGCATTTT
-,TRBD1,TRBJ1-1,TRBV4-2,CASSQLTGWAFF,TGTGCCAGCAGCCAGCTGACAGGGTGGGCTTTCTTT
once,TRBD1,TRBJ1-4,TRBV27,CASSWGQTNEKLFF,TGTGCCAGCAGTTGGGGACAGACTAATGAAAAACTGTTTTTT
-,TRBD1,TRBJ1-2,TRBV7-8,CASSSYRGDYGYTF,TGTGCCAGCAGCTCCTACAGGGGTGACTATGGCTACACCTTC
-,-,TRBJ1-2,TRBV6-2/TRBV6-3,CASSYSPIYYGYTF,TGTGCCAGCAGTTACTCACCGATCTATTATGGCTACACCTTC
-,TRBD1,TRBJ1-2,TRBV11-1,CASSTNRGANYGYTF,TGTGCCAGCAGCACCAACAGGGGCGCTAACTATGGCTACACCTTC
few,TRBD1,TRBJ1-5,TRBV24-1,CATSTDRDYQPQHF,TGTGCCACCAGTACTGACAGGGACTATCAGCCCCAGCATTTT
-,TRBD2,TRBJ2-2,TRBV11-2,CASSLDGLAGGPSTGELFF,TGTGCCAGCAGCTTAGACGGACTAGCGGGGGGGCCGAGCACCGGGGAGCTGTTTTTT
-,-,TRBJ2-5,TRBV5-4,CASSLATTGRGETQYF,TGTGCCAGCAGCTTGGCCACGACAGGTCGTGGAGAGACCCAGTACTTC
once,-,TRBJ2-7,TRBV5-1,CASSLAGRHTYEQYF,TGCGCCAGCAGCTTGGCCGGGAGACACACCTACGAGCAGTACTTC
-,TRBD1,TRBJ1-1,TRBV27,CASSFLQGVGEAFF,TGTGCCAGCAGTTTCTTGCAGGGGGTCGGTGAAGCTTTCTTT
once,-,TRBJ2-1,TRBV5-4,CATTGGQGFYNEQFF,TGTGCCACCACGGGCGGCCAGGGCTTCTACAATGAGCAGTTCTTC
-,-,TRBJ1-1,TRBV18,CASSPIAGPNTEAFF,TGTGCCAGCTCACCCATAGCAGGGCCGAACACTGAAGCTTTCTTT
once,-,TRBJ1-1,TRBV27,CASSFRVGTEAFF,TGTGCCAGCAGTTTCAGGGTCGGAACTGAAGCTTTCTTT
few,TRBD2,TRBJ2-1,TRBV19,CASSPQGLAPYNEQFF,TGTGCCAGTAGTCCTCAGGGACTAGCGCCGTACAATGAGCAGTTCTTC
-,TRBD1,TRBJ2-5,TRBV5-3,CARMRDRGLAQYF,TGTGCCAGAATGAGGGACAGGGGGTTGGCCCAGTACTTC
-,TRBD1,TRBJ1-1,TRBV6-5,CASSYFGRGTEAFF,TGTGCCAGCAGTTACTTCGGCAGGGGGACTGAAGCTTTCTTT
few,TRBD1,TRBJ1-5,TRBV5-5,CASSLLDRTGRNQPQHF,TGTGCCAGCAGCTTGTTAGATCGGACAGGGCGCAATCAGCCCCAGCATTTT
-,TRBD1,TRBJ1-1,TRBV19,CASSIPGGQTEAFF,TGTGCCAGTAGTATCCCAGGGGGACAAACTGAAGCTTTCTTT
-,TRBD2,TRBJ2-5,TRBV6-4,CASSVSGGARETQYF,TGTGCCAGCAGTGTGAGCGGGGGGGCCCGAGAGACCCAGTACTTC
-,TRBD1,TRBJ1-2,TRBV6-5,CASSYSDRGAGGYTF,TGTGCCAGCAGTTACTCGGACAGGGGGGCGGGTGGCTACACCTTC
-,TRBD2,TRBJ2-3,TRBV7-2,CASSRGTSGGQHTQYF,TGTGCCAGCAGCCGCGGGACTAGCGGGGGACAACATACGCAGTATTTT
-,TRBD1,TRBJ1-5,TRBV6-5,CASSPQDRGNQPQHF,TGTGCCAGCAGCCCCCAGGACAGGGGGAATCAGCCCCAGCATTTT
-,-,TRBJ2-5,TRBV9,CASSVFGNQETQYF,TGTGCCAGCAGCGTTTTCGGTAATCAAGAGACCCAGTACTTC
-,-,TRBJ1-2,TRBV11-2,CASSLQTNYGYTF,TGTGCCAGCAGCTTACAGACTAACTATGGCTACACCTTC
-,-,TRBJ1-5,TRBV28,CASSLWAGGQQPQHF,TGTGCCAGCAGTTTATGGGCAGGAGGCCAACAGCCCCAGCATTTT
-,-,TRBJ1-1,TRBV5-1,CASSRNADTEAFF,TGCGCCAGCAGCCGAAATGCGGACACTGAAGCTTTCTTT
-,TRBD1,TRBJ2-7,TRBV7-2,CASSIEQGSEQYF,TGTGCCAGCAGCATAGAACAGGGGTCCGAGCAGTACTTC
-,TRBD1,TRBJ1-2,TRBV28,CASSLTLDRGSNYGYTF,TGTGCCAGCAGTTTAACCCTAGACAGGGGCTCTAACTATGGCTACACCTTC
-,-,TRBJ2-3,TRBV6-4,CASSLDYGHTDTQYF,TGTGCCAGCAGTTTGGACTATGGACACACAGATACGCAGTATTTT
few,TRBD1,TRBJ2-6,TRBV2,CASSATPTGAGANVLTF,TGTGCCAGCAGTGCCACACCGACAGGGGCTGGGGCCAACGTCCTGACTTTC
-,TRBD2,TRBJ2-4,TRBV5-4,CASSFGLAGGPENIQYF,TGTGCCAGCAGCTTCGGACTAGCGGGGGGGCCGGAAAACATTCAGTACTTC
-,-,TRBJ1-1,TRBV3-1/TRBV3-2,CASSQDDLGGEAFF,TGTGCCAGCAGCCAAGACGATCTGGGGGGGGAAGCTTTCTTT
once,TRBD2,TRBJ2-1,TRBV3-1/TRBV3-2,CATLQGAGGQGEQFF,TGTGCCACCCTGCAAGGAGCGGGGGGCCAGGGGGAGCAGTTCTTC
-,TRBD1,TRBJ2-1,TRBV6-2/TRBV6-3,CASRYRGKGNEQFF,TGTGCCAGCAGGTACAGGGGGAAGGGCAATGAGCAGTTCTTC
once,TRBD1,TRBJ2-3,TRBV11-2,CASSSGQGFSTDTQYF,TGTGCCAGCAGCTCAGGACAGGGCTTTAGCACAGATACGCAGTATTTT
-,TRBD1,TRBJ1-1,TRBV10-3,CAISESAQGAGTEAFF,TGTGCCATCAGTGAGTCGGCTCAGGGGGCGGGAACTGAAGCTTTCTTT
-,TRBD2,TRBJ2-1,TRBV4-3,CASSQDGTSGGDEQFF,TGCGCCAGCAGCCAAGATGGGACTAGCGGGGGAGATGAGCAGTTCTTC
-,TRBD1,TRBJ1-5,TRBV5-5,CASSITGGNQPQHF,TGTGCCAGCAGCATCACAGGGGGCAATCAGCCCCAGCATTTT
-,TRBD2,TRBJ2-1,TRBV10-2,CASSRGSGGVDEQFF,TGCGCCAGCTCGAGGGGCAGCGGGGGGGTGGATGAGCAGTTCTTC
-,TRBD1,TRBJ1-3,TRBV29-1,CSVGGTARGNTIYF,TGCAGCGTTGGCGGGACAGCGAGAGGAAACACCATATATTTT
-,-,TRBJ1-1,TRBV24-1,CATSDPGNTEAFF,TGTGCCACCAGTGACCCAGGGAACACTGAAGCTTTCTTT
-,TRBD1,TRBJ2-7,TRBV12-5,CASGTGFSEQYF,TGTGCTAGTGGGACAGGGTTTTCCGAGCAGTACTTC
-,TRBD1,TRBJ1-2,TRBV28,CASSSPTGRGGGYTF,TGTGCCAGCAGTTCACCGACAGGGAGAGGTGGTGGCTACACCTTC
-,-,TRBJ1-1,TRBV29-1,CSAARGNTEAFF,TGCAGCGCCGCCCGGGGTAACACTGAAGCTTTCTTT
-,-,TRBJ1-1,TRBV12-3/TRBV12-4,CASTLGANTEAFF,TGTGCCAGCACCCTAGGGGCAAACACTGAAGCTTTCTTT
-,-,TRBJ2-2,TRBV11-2,CASSFSAGATGELFF,TGTGCCAGCAGCTTCTCGGCGGGGGCCACCGGGGAGCTGTTTTTT
-,TRBD1,TRBJ1-2,TRBV19,CASHWLRQGNNYGYTF,TGTGCCAGTCACTGGCTTCGACAGGGCAATAACTATGGCTACACCTTC
once,-,TRBJ1-2,TRBV18,CASSATRTPERYGYTF,TGTGCCAGCTCAGCAACCCGGACACCCGAGAGGTATGGCTACACCTTC
once,-,TRBJ2-6,TRBV19,CASSIAGSRGGANVLTF,TGTGCCAGTAGTATAGCAGGCTCCCGCGGGGGGGCCAACGTCCTGACTTTC
few,TRBD1,TRBJ2-7,TRBV5-1,CASSLGDRARTYEQYF,TGCGCCAGCAGCTTGGGAGACAGGGCACGGACCTACGAGCAGTACTTC
-,-,TRBJ2-3,TRBV6-5,CASGAGGTSTDTQYF,TGTGCCAGCGGCGCTGGCGGGACTAGCACAGATACGCAGTATTTT